Listed below are T cell receptor beta chains from one sample, sequenced in a study of T-cell reconstitution after alpha-beta-depleted transplantation in children. TCRdb used MiXCR to reprocess the PCR reads, holding one entry per CDR3 protein. The sample carries about 610,000 distinct CDR3 sequences, about 10% recorded once. The material sequenced was PBMCs from the stem cell graft donor, taken from the stem cell graft. These receptor sequences come from a human donor who donated a stem cell graft to a child with acute myeloid leukemia. The CDR3 runs from the conserved cysteine through the conserved F or W. The D gene is left open where the match is weak. Some rows mark clone size as missing; the rest say once, few, many or name a class of expanded clone.

CDR3nt,CDR3aa,d_gene,v_gene,abundance,j_gene
TGCGCCAGCCGCCAAGATCCCAAGGGGAGTAAGGAAGGCTACACCTTC,CASRQDPKGSKEGYTF,NA,TRBV4-3,NA,TRBJ1-2
TGTGCCACCAGTGACCGTTGGGATGAGCAGTTCTTC,CATSDRWDEQFF,NA,TRBV24-1,many,TRBJ2-1
TGTGCCAGCAGCTTAGGTCGGCGTAGTAGCACAGATACGCAGTATTTT,CASSLGRRSSTDTQYF,NA,TRBV11-2,NA,TRBJ2-3
TGCAGTGCTAGAGTGGGCAGGGGCTACGAGCAGTACTTC,CSARVGRGYEQYF,NA,TRBV20-1,few,TRBJ2-7
TGTGCCAGCAGAACCGACCCTTACACCGGGGAGCTGTTTTTT,CASRTDPYTGELFF,NA,TRBV11-2,once,TRBJ2-2
TGCAGCGTTGCAACGGCAGGGGGGAACACTGAAGCTTTCTTT,CSVATAGGNTEAFF,TRBD1,TRBV29-1,few,TRBJ1-1
TGTGCCTGTAAGCAGGCTAGCGAAAGTGAGTACTTC,CACKQASESEYF,NA,TRBV30,many,TRBJ2-7
TGTGCCAGCAGCTTCTGGGACCTGAACACCGGGGAGCTGTTTTTT,CASSFWDLNTGELFF,NA,TRBV7-9,many,TRBJ2-2
TGTGCCAGCAGCCCCGGAGCTGGCGGGAGGCAACAAGAGACCCAGTACTTC,CASSPGAGGRQQETQYF,TRBD2,TRBV4-2,NA,TRBJ2-5
TGCAGTGCTATAAACCCTGAGAGGGGGGGAATGGATGAGCAGTTCTTC,CSAINPERGGMDEQFF,NA,TRBV20-1,NA,TRBJ2-1
TGTGCCAGCAGTTACAAGGCTTTCTCCTACGAGCAGTACTTC,CASSYKAFSYEQYF,NA,TRBV6-5,many,TRBJ2-7
TGCAGCATAAGTGACAGGAGCGTGAACACTGAAGCTTTCTTT,CSISDRSVNTEAFF,NA,TRBV29-1,many,TRBJ1-1
TGTGCCAGCAGTCCATTGGGGTCCTACCCCTACAATGAGCAGTTCTTC,CASSPLGSYPYNEQFF,NA,TRBV7-3,many,TRBJ2-1
TGTGCCACCAGTGATTTCAGACTAGCGGGAGGGCCCCACAATGAGCAGTTCTTC,CATSDFRLAGGPHNEQFF,TRBD2,TRBV24-1,many,TRBJ2-1
TGCAGTGCTATCCTAGCGGGAGGGAGCAGAGATACGCAGTATTTT,CSAILAGGSRDTQYF,TRBD2,TRBV20-1,NA,TRBJ2-3
TGTGCCAGCAGCTTGGACGGACAGGGGGCGGCCGAGCAGTACTTC,CASSLDGQGAAEQYF,TRBD1,TRBV7-9,NA,TRBJ2-7
TGTGCCAGCAGCTTGCAGGGTAGGGTGGCAGATACGCAGTATTTT,CASSLQGRVADTQYF,NA,TRBV5-6,NA,TRBJ2-3
TGTGCCAGCAGCTTAGGCGGGAGGTCCTACAATGAGCAGTTCTTC,CASSLGGRSYNEQFF,TRBD2,TRBV7-2,many,TRBJ2-1
TGTGCCAGCAGTGAATATTTAGGACTAGCAATCTATGAGCAGTTCTTC,CASSEYLGLAIYEQFF,TRBD2,TRBV25-1,many,TRBJ2-1
TGCAGTGCTAGATACGATGGCTACACCTTC,CSARYDGYTF,NA,TRBV20-1,few,TRBJ1-2
TGTGCCAGCAGTGGGCGACAGGGCCCGGAAAAACTGTTTTTT,CASSGRQGPEKLFF,TRBD1,TRBV25-1,NA,TRBJ1-4
TGTGCCAGTAGTACCAAAGGACTAGCGGCCTACGAGCAGTACTTC,CASSTKGLAAYEQYF,TRBD2,TRBV19,NA,TRBJ2-7
TGCAGCGTTGGAAGCGGGGTTTTGGGTGCGTACTTC,CSVGSGVLGAYF,TRBD2,TRBV29-1,NA,TRBJ2-7
TGCGCCAGCAGCCAAGTGGCTTATAGCAATCAGCCCCAGCATTTT,CASSQVAYSNQPQHF,NA,TRBV4-3,NA,TRBJ1-5
TGTGCCAGCAACTTACCTCCGAGGACAGGGGGCTTCATTAGCAATCAGCCCCAGCATTTT,CASNLPPRTGGFISNQPQHF,TRBD1,TRBV7-3,NA,TRBJ1-5
TGTGCCAGCAGTTCCGTCCCCCCGCACGAGCAGTACTTC,CASSSVPPHEQYF,NA,TRBV6-6,NA,TRBJ2-7